Listed here are 18 T cell receptor beta chains from one sample, sequenced in a study of cytomegalovirus exposure and HLA in healthy donors. The PCR employed 60 Vbeta primers together with 13 Jbeta primers. The method was immunoSEQ multiplex PCR; TCRdb's version includes in-frame clones alone and lacks a portion of them. Here the sample spans roughly 98,000 clones, over 70% being singletons. The sequenced sample was PBMCs. These receptor sequences come from a man aged 18 to 30 in good health and CMV-seropositive.

The chain uses TRBV5-4 and TRBJ2-7; D is perhaps TRBD2 (5 bases). The CDR3 runs to 12 residues. V lost 0 bases and J 6 bases, leaving 7 bases between the germline ends. Germline V gene lookup returns CDR1 SGHNT and CDR2 YYREEE (reference sequence). For the CDR3, the DNA is TGTGCCAGCAGCTTGGTGGCGGGCGAGCAGTACTTC. This translates into CASSLVAGEQYF.

The rearrangement uses TRBV30 and TRBJ2-2, with D unresolved. The germline gives CDR1 GTSNPN, CDR2 SVGIG (reference sequence). The CDR3 is 12 residues long. V lost 2 bases and J lost 4, with 5 bases in between. The CDR3 loop is CAWSSVTGELFF. The CDR3, as DNA: TGTGCCTGGAGTTCAGTCACCGGGGAGCTGTTTTTT.

This sequence joins TRBV5-1 and TRBJ2-7, with 11 positions matching TRBD1. Germline loops: CDR1 SGHRS, CDR2 YFSETQ. CDR3 length equals 14 residues. V shed 1 base and J 6 bases; nucleotides not matched to a gene: 3. CDR3 loop: CASSLKGQGAEQYF. DNA of the CDR3: TGCGCCAGCAGCTTGAAAGGACAGGGGGCCGAGCAGTACTTC.

In its sample, this clone was seen a few times. CDR3 sequence: CASSPFNSPLHF. The CDR3 DNA follows: TGTGCCAGCAGTCCGTTTAATTCACCCCTCCACTTT. The chain combines TRBV6-5 with TRBJ1-6; D is unclear. The CDR3 totals 12 residues. From germline, CDR1 is MNHEY and CDR2 SVGAGI. Trimming removed 5 bases at V and 6 bases at J, with 5 bases between.

About this clone itself: No DNA is shown, since the ends of the CDR3 on it are uncertain; the CDR3 is the one TCRdb lists. The V call is TRBV5-8, the J call TRBJ2-5; the D call TRBD2 from the table was never checked on the DNA. The CDR3 length is 18 residues, termini included. CDR1 is SGHTS and CDR2 is YDEGEE in the germline V gene. The CDR3 here is CASSFWGRRPSTSGDNNF.

In DNA, the CDR3 is TGTGCCAGCAGTTACCCGACTAGCGGAAAGACAGATACGCAGTATTTT. This codes for CASSYPTSGKTDTQYF. This rearrangement joins TRBV28 to TRBJ2-3, with TRBD2 matching 9 bases. Germline values: CDR1 MDHEN, CDR2 SYDVKM. The J segment lost 3 bases and the V segment lost 4 bases, leaving 8 bases of the junction unmatched. This CDR3 has 16 residues.

The chain couples TRBV5-1 to TRBJ2-4, with 9 bases aligning to TRBD1. The germline V gene has CDR1 SGHRS and CDR2 YFSETQ. The CDR3 consists of 16 residues. Trimming cost V 3 bases and J 0 bases; bases outside gene matches: 4. Here the CDR3 reads CASSSTGGKAKNIQYF. The DNA for the CDR3 is TGCGCCAGCAGCTCGACAGGGGGTAAAGCCAAAAACATTCAGTACTTC.

V usage is TRBV30 and J usage is TRBJ2-5; the D gene is possibly TRBD2 (6 bases). CDR1 is GTSNPN and CDR2 is SVGIG in the germline V gene (reference sequence). V was pared by 5 bases and J by 0 bases, with 10 bases between. The CDR3 loop spans 13 amino acids. The CDR3 sequence: CAWAGGYQETQYF. The CDR3, as DNA: TGTGCCTGGGCTGGGGGGTACCAAGAGACCCAGTACTTC.

The rearrangement uses TRBV6-5 and TRBJ2-3, with 7 bases identical to TRBD1. The CDR3 extends over 15 amino acids. The J segment lost 2 bases and the V segment lost 7 bases, leaving 9 bases of the junction unmatched. CDR1 MNHEY and CDR2 SVGAGI come from the germline V gene. CDR3 nucleotides: TGTGCCAGCACCCCTCTTCAGGGGGTCACAGATACGCAGTATTTT. It codes for CASTPLQGVTDTQYF.

The chain uses TRBV27 and TRBJ2-3, with TRBD2 identical over 8 bases. Germline assignment: CDR1 MNHEY and CDR2 SMNVEV (reference sequence). The CDR3 is 17 residues long. J was trimmed by 5 bases and V by 0 bases; bases with no gene match: 10. CDR3 region: CASSLSTVAGMGDTQYF. The DNA for the CDR3 is TGTGCCAGCAGTTTATCGACAGTAGCGGGGATGGGAGATACGCAGTATTTT.

The rearrangement joins TRBV5-1 to TRBJ2-3; D might be TRBD2 (5 bases). CDR3 length: 21 residues. Looked up from germline, CDR1 is SGHRS and CDR2 is YFSETQ. V lost 2 bases to trimming and J lost 9 bases, with 37 bases between them. CDR3 in amino acids: CASSFVASSGGWGYGGSTQYF. CDR3 in DNA: TGCGCCAGCAGCTTCGTGGCAAGTTCTGGCGGGTGGGGTTACGGAGGCTCCACGCAGTATTTT.

The chain uses TRBV6-5 and TRBJ1-6; 7 bases line up with TRBD1. This CDR3 spans 14 amino acids. The V segment lost 6 bases and the J segment 3 bases; nucleotides outside the gene matches: 2. Germline lookup yields CDR1 MNHEY and CDR2 SVGAGI. For the CDR3, the DNA is TGTGCCAGCAGGGGGGACAGCTATAATTCACCCCTCCACTTT. It encodes CASRGDSYNSPLHF.

The chain links TRBV7-8 to TRBJ1-5; TRBD1 matches 10 bases. With V trimmed by 3 bases and J by 6 bases, 5 bases remained unmatched. Germline V gene lookup returns CDR1 SGHVS and CDR2 FQNEAQ. The length of the CDR3 is 15 residues. The CDR3 protein is CASSFRDRGGQPQHF. The CDR3 DNA sequence: TGTGCCAGCAGCTTTAGGGACAGGGGAGGTCAGCCCCAGCATTTT.

The J gene is TRBJ2-2, the V gene TRBV9; D is uncertain. V gave up 4 bases and J gave up 5 bases, with 6 bases separating them. Germline V gene lookup returns CDR1 SGDLS and CDR2 YYNGEE. The length of the CDR3 is 12 residues. The CDR3 DNA is TGTGCCAGCAGCTCCCGTACCGGGGAGCTGTTTTTT. Translated: CASSSRTGELFF.

The gene calls are TRBV10-1 and TRBJ1-5, with TRBD1 identical over 10 bases. CDR1 and CDR2 (germline): WNHNN, SYGVQD (reference sequence). V dropped 5 bases and J dropped 1; count of bases not matched to a gene: 8. This CDR3 comprises 17 residues. The CDR3 is CASSNRTGGMSNQPQHF. The DNA of the CDR3 is TGCGCCAGCAGTAATAGGACAGGGGGGATGAGCAATCAGCCCCAGCATTTT.

The chain joins TRBV5-4 to TRBJ2-7; tentatively, D is TRBD1 (6 bases). The germline V gene encodes CDR1 SGHNT and CDR2 YYREEE (reference sequence). The CDR3 sequence is 14 residues long. The germline V and J ends were trimmed by 5 bases and 0 bases, with 12 bases remaining between them. The CDR3: CASSIEGGSYEQYF. The CDR3 nucleotides read TGTGCCAGCAGTATTGAAGGGGGCTCCTACGAGCAGTACTTC.

This clone was seen more than once but under ten times. The genes are TRBV7-2 and TRBJ2-7, with D perhaps TRBD1 (5 bases). The CDR3 length is 14 residues. The V gene's germline CDR1 is SGHTA and CDR2 FQGNSA. V lost 4 bases and J lost 3, with 13 bases in between. The CDR3 sequence is CASSSLGVFYEQYF. As DNA, the CDR3 is TGTGCCAGCAGCTCTTTAGGGGTTTTCTACGAGCAGTACTTC.

The CDR3 DNA follows: TGTGCCAGCAGCGCCCGGCTAGTCGTCCAAGAGACCCAGTACTTC. It specifies CASSARLVVQETQYF. The chain employs TRBV13 and TRBJ2-5; D ambiguous. This CDR3 has 15 residues. Germline lookup yields CDR1 PRHDT and CDR2 FYEKMQ (reference sequence). V gave up 5 bases and J gave up 1 base, with 14 bases separating them.